Given below is one T cell receptor beta chain in context. Its antigen is currently not known. No much larger clone is present one base from it, and per-base qualities are unavailable. This record belongs to a study of cytomegalovirus exposure and HLA in healthy donors (dated by TCRdb to about 2017). For context, the study as a whole: An earlier analysis of approximately 600 of the donors reported more than 250 Gb of sequence data and 100 million to 140 million unique TCR beta sequences from about 200 million T cells. Around 320 gigabases of sequencing data and 70 million to 100 million unique TCR sequences were included in an early release covering roughly 600 HLA-typed donors. Of the 300 to 500 genotyped donors, 75% to 85% were placed in the genetic ancestry cluster associated with self-reported Caucasian donors. The study aimed to test whether cataloging public T cell receptors could reveal signatures of past pathogen exposure. The T cell repertoires of several hundred subjects were profiled by immunosequencing and related to cytomegalovirus serostatus. Along with the roughly 670-subject first cohort, a separate validation cohort of over a hundred different subjects was used. High-throughput TCR immunosequencing, statistical association of individual TCRs with disease status, and machine learning were combined to predict cytomegalovirus infection status. A later analysis re-examined previously published TCR beta repertoires from roughly 720 donors and added high-resolution HLA genotyping to investigate patterns of TCR occurrence. Rather than drawing on any new phenotypic data, the later analysis identified candidate immune exposures from TCR beta sequences and the way those sequences occurred across donors. An earlier analysis of a few hundred of the donors applied high-throughput TCR beta sequencing to assess whether each TCR beta V gene segment acted as functional or pseudogenic. Alongside the repertoire data, information on donor age, sex, ethnicity and CMV serostatus was compiled. Genome-wide SNP genotypes for about 65% of the 666 donors were used in a later genetic analysis, which treated that subset as a discovery cohort. All discovery cohort repertoires had been generated using a single sequencing platform. HLA typing covered class I and class II loci at four-digit resolution. Typing coverage differed by locus: A, B, C, DRB1 and DQB1 were typed in roughly 620-630 donors, DQA1 in 500 to 550, DPA1 in around 610, and DPB1 in 400 to 490. Roughly 5 DR-DQ haplotypes were handled as single units for association and clustering because linkage in the cohort was strong. Among 398 genotyped donors of the cohort, an average of around 220,000 unique TCR beta nucleotide sequences was sequenced per donor, of which about 18% were non-productive.

Findings and caveats that apply to the study as a whole: In vitro tests confirmed that a few of the cytomegalovirus-associated TCR beta chains recognize cytomegalovirus antigens. Assigning TCR associations to individual alleles was difficult when HLA alleles, especially DR and DQ, strongly co-occurred. Linkage disequilibrium might explain the correlated functional status among segregating V segments, but an unknown experimental factor could not be excluded. A cluster of highly shared sequence variants was judged likely to be a technical artifact of the sequencing pipeline. In a later analysis, TCR association rates were found to vary across HLA loci, with the most associated TCRs seen for DRB1 alleles and the fewest for HLA-C alleles. In a later genetic analysis, a missense DCLRE1C variant was associated with V-gene and J-gene trimming of TCR beta chains, and the association was replicated in an independent cohort. While some public TCRs were present in many individuals, most TCR sequences turned up only very rarely across donors. Because HLA typing was unavailable for some donors at each locus, only the typed subset was used in association tests. An earlier analysis of some 560 of the donors showed that most TCR beta V segments appeared in productive rearrangements either about 87% or about 30% of the time, which broadly matched IMGT annotations. The authors suggested that the approach could potentially be extended to other disease states and immunological phenotypes. The presence/absence analyses assumed that sequencing depth was roughly uniform across donors, and that assumption may not be true. A later analysis reported that several top co-occurrence clusters appeared linked to parvovirus B19, influenza, CMV and Epstein-Barr virus. At a false discovery rate of 0.05, a later analysis linked some 18,000 TCR beta sequences to specific HLA alleles. In a later genetic analysis, fewer N-insertions in productive TCRs were reported among donors in an Asian-associated ancestry cluster than the 666-donor mean. According to a later analysis, most CMV-associated TCR beta chains appeared to be HLA-restricted, and the HLA associations seemed to be driven largely by CMV exposure. The only immune exposure information available for the cohort was CMV serostatus. Only TCR beta chains were sequenced in this cohort, and the absence of alpha or paired-chain data limited detectable features. Some IMGT-functional V segments, including TRBV6-2 and TRBV6-3, could not be distinguished by the 87-base-pair reads and were therefore excluded. In a later analysis, HLA-associated TCR beta chains showed more clonal expansion and lower generation probabilities than non-associated chains that were equally common. The study gave a list of around 170 TCR beta chains associated with cytomegalovirus. A further reported finding was that TCR beta sequences accurately predicted the HLA-A and HLA-B alleles for most subjects in the first cohort. Because counts were too low, about 15 rarely observed V segments, including chromosome 9 orphons, were left out of the earlier analysis of 500 to 750 of the donors. The classifier was reported to diagnose cytomegalovirus status with high specificity and sensitivity in both the original cohort and the validation cohort.

Libraries were built with the immunoSEQ multiplex PCR assay. For the multiplex PCR, a mixture combining 60 forward primers for TCR Vbeta segments and 13 reverse primers for TCR Jbeta segments was used. A multiplex PCR assay on genomic DNA amplified the CDR3 region of rearranged TCR beta genes. Amplified TCR beta libraries were sequenced as 87-base-pair reads on the Illumina HiSeq System. As for how the authors treated the data: A later analysis tallied approximately 87 million unique TCR beta chains across the 666 repertoires, and around 9.9 million of those chains were shared by two or more donors. Raw reads were error-corrected and collapsed into unique sequences with a nearest-neighbor algorithm that merged closely related sequences to remove PCR and sequencing errors. CDR3 sequences were aligned to IMGT reference sequences to assign V, D and J gene segments. For a sequence to be retained, a match of at least six nucleotides to both a V gene segment and a J gene segment was required. Rearrangements were called productive when the CDR3 lacked stop codons and stayed in frame with V and J; all others were non-productive. Following IMGT convention, CDR3 was defined as the stretch from the second conserved V-encoded cysteine up to the conserved J-encoded phenylalanine. The earlier analysis of about 500 of the donors excluded sequences that lacked an unambiguous match to a single V gene segment. In an earlier analysis of a few hundred of the donors, V segments were called functional above 56.7% productive rearrangements and were called segregating when the between-donor standard deviation exceeded 5%. A statistical classification framework was developed to diagnose cytomegalovirus status using the catalog of TCR beta chain sequences. In a later analysis, TCR nucleotide sequences were compared against IMGT/GENE-DB human TR gene sequences so that V and J genes could be assigned. The TCRdist pipeline was used in a later analysis to assign CDR3 sequences and most-parsimonious VDJ recombination scenarios. In a later analysis, each TCR beta chain was defined by its CDR3 amino acid sequence together with its V-gene family, and reads without a unique V-gene family were excluded. As a way to deal with suspected cross-contamination and a sequencing artifact, a later analysis dropped 450 to 600 nucleotide sequences that were highly shared and had low generation probability. For each public chain, a later analysis derived a clonal expansion index from normalized ranks of inferred template counts within each repertoire. A later analysis computed generation probabilities with a VDJ recombination model fitted to out-of-frame rearrangements, and checked the results against IGoR. Hypergeometric tests were used in a later analysis to score TCR-TCR, TCR-HLA and TCR-CMV co-occurrence, with a repertoire-size bias correction applied to the TCR pairs. In a later analysis, false discovery rates were estimated by permuting HLA or CMV assignments 20 times. In a later analysis, co-occurring TCRs were grouped with DBSCAN, and TCRdist sequence similarity was added when clustering was performed within HLA-allele-positive subsets. For co-occurrence clustering, repertoires with fewer than 30,000 or more than 120,000 public chains were excluded, along with roughly 5 repertoires with anomalous nucleotide sharing. As stored in TCRdb, this immuneACCESS dataset retains in-frame rearrangements with V and J assigned. A fraction of the clones does not appear; measured against another copy, unresolved V genes explain less than half of the discrepancy, and the remainder lacks a known reason. For V, J and clone size, that table is used; D and trimming come from the DNA. This sample is represented by about 160,000 clones; roughly 77% of them were singletons. The leading ten clones occupy 3.7% of the sample.

In total, over 600 healthy bone marrow donors made up the cohort. All cohort members were sampled while nominally healthy, although unrecorded immune exposures were likely present. The donor was CMV seropositive and was included in the group of 250 to 300 seropositive cohort members. A peripheral blood sample was provided by each donor, and peripheral blood mononuclear cells were used for TCR beta sequencing. The Qiagen DNeasy Blood Extraction Kit was used to extract genomic DNA from the blood cell samples. For CDR1 and CDR2, the germline V gene lists MDHEN and SYDVKM. From its cysteine to its phenylalanine, the CDR3 spans 13 amino acids. The CDR3 DNA has 39 bases and is translated from base 1. Between the V and J ends, shortened by 6 bases and 3 bases respectively, the junction contains 11 bases.

Here the chain combines TRBV28 and TRBJ1-1; a tentative D call is TRBD1 (5 bases match). The origin of this receptor is a man aged 25 to 40 in good health and CMV-seropositive. The sequenced sample was PBMCs. Here is the DNA: TGTGCCAGCAGATCGTGGGGGGACACTGAAGCTTTCTTT. The translation is CASRSWGDTEAFF. The variable domain in full, with residues beyond the CDR3 obtained from the reference TRBV28 and TRBJ1-1 genes, is DVKVTQSSRYLVKRTGEKVFLECVQDMDHENMFWYRQDPGLGLRLIYFSYDVKMKEKGDIPEGYSVSREKKERFSLILESASTNQTSMYLCASRSWGDTEAFFGQGTRLTVV.